The T cell receptor beta chain under discussion was sequenced for a study of T cell responses to AZD1222 COVID-19 vaccine. Study as a whole: Second-dose intervals near 4 or 12 weeks were combined.

The CDR3 spans 16 residues. V shed 5 bases and J shed 1 base, with 15 bases lying between them. The germline gives CDR1 SGHTA, CDR2 FQGTGA. Generated by immunoSEQ multiplex PCR, the TCRdb table keeps only in-frame clones and is missing some. The sample lists 130,000 to 150,000 clones; roughly 89% were seen once. The starting material was peripheral blood, obtained on day 0 of AZD1222 vaccination. This receptor was identified in an adult in good health. The rearrangement uses TRBV7-3 and TRBJ1-3, with D unclear. The CDR3 sequence: CASSPRFGLSGNTIYF. The CDR3, as DNA: TGTGCCAGCAGCCCGAGGTTCGGGTTGTCTGGAAACACCATATATTTT.